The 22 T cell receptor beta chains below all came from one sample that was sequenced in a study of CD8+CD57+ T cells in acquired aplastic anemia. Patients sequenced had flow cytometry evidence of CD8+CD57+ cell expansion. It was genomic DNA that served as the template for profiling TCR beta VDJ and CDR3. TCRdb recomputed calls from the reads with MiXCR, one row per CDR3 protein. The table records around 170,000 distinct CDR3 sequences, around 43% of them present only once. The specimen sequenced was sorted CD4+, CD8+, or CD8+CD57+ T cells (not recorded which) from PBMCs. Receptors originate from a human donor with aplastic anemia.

The CDR3 coding sequence is TGCGCCAGCAGTGAATTCTGGGGGGGGGATCAGCCCCAGCATTTT. The encoded protein is CASSEFWGGDQPQHF. This chain connects TRBV10-2 to TRBJ1-5; maybe TRBD1 (5 bases). The ends were cut back, 3 bases at V and 5 bases at J, with 14 bases in the middle. The CDR3 runs to 15 residues. CDR1 is WSHSY, CDR2 SAAADI, per germline.

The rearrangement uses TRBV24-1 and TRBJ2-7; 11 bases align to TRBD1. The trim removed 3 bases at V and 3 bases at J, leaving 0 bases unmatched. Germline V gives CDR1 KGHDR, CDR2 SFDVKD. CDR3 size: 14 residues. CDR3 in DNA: TGTGCCACCAGTGATGGGACAGGGGGCTACGAGCAGTACTTC. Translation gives CATSDGTGGYEQYF.

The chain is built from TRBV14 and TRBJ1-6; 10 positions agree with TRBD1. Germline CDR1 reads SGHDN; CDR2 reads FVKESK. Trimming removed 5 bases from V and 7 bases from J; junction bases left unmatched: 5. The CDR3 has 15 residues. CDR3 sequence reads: CASSSMGQGNSPLHF. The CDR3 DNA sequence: TGTGCCAGCAGCTCGATGGGACAGGGGAATTCACCCCTCCACTTT.

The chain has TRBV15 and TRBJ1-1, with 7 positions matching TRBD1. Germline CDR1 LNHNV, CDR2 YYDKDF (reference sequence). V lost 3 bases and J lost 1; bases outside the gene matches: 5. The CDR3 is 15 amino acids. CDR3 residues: CATSRAGGRNTEAFF. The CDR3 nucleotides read TGTGCCACCAGCAGGGCAGGGGGTCGGAACACTGAAGCTTTCTTT.

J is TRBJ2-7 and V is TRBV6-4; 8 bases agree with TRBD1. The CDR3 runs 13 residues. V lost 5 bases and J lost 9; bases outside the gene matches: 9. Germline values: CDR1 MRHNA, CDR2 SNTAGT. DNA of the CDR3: TGTGCCAGCAGTTTACTCAGGGACAGGAGGCAGTACTTC. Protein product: CASSLLRDRRQYF.

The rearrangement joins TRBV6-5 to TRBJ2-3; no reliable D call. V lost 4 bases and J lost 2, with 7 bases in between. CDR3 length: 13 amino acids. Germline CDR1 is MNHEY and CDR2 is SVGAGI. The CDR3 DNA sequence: TGTGCCAGCAGTTCCCACAACACAGATACGCAGTATTTT. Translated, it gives CASSSHNTDTQYF.

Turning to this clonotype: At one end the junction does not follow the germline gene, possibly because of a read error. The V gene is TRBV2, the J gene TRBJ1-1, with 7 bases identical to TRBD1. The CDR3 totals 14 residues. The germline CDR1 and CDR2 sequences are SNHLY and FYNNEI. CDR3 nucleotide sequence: TGTGCCAGCAGTTATGGACAGGCGAACACTGAAGTTTTCTTC. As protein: CASSYGQANTEVFF. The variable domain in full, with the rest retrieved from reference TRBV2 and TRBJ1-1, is EPEVTQTPSHQVTQMGQEVILRCVPISNHLYFYWYRQILGQKVEFLVSFYNNEISEKSEIFDDQFSVERPDGSNFTLKIRSTKLEDSAMYFCASSYGQANTEVFFGQGTRLTVV.

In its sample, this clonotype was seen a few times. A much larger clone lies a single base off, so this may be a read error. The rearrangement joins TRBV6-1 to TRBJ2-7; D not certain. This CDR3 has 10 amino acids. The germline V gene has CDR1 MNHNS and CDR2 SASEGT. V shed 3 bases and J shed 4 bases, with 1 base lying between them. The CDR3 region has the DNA TGTGCCAGCAGTGAGTACGAGCAGTACGTC. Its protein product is CASSEYEQYV.

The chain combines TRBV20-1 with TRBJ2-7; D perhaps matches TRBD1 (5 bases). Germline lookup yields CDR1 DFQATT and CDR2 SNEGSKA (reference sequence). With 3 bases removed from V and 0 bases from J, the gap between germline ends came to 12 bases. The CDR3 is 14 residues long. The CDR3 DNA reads TGCAGTGCTAGGGGGCAGGTGCACTCCTACGAGCAGTACTTC. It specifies CSARGQVHSYEQYF.

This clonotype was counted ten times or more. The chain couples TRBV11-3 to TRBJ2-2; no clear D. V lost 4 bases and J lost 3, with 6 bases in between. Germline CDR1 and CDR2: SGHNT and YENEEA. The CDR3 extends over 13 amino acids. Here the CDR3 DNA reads TGTGCCAGCAGCTCAAGGTACACCGGGGAGCTGTTTTTT. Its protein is CASSSRYTGELFF.

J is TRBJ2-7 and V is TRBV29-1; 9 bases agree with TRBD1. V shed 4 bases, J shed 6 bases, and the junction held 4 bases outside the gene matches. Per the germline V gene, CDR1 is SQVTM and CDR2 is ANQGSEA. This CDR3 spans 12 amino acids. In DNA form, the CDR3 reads TGCAGCGTTGCCACAGGGGGCAGCGAGCAGTACTTC. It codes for CSVATGGSEQYF.

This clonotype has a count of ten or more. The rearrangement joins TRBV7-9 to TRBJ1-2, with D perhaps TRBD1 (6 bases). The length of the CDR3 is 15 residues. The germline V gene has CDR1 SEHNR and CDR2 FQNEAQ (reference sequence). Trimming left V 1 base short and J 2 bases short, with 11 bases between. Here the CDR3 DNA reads TGTGCCAGCAGCTTAGGTCCGGGGGGCAACTATGGCTACACCTTC. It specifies CASSLGPGGNYGYTF.

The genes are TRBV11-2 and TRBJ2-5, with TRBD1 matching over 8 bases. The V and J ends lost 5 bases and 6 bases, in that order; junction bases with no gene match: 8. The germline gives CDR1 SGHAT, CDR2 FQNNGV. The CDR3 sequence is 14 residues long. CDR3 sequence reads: CASSTPRQGQTQYF. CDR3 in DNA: TGTGCCAGCAGCACACCAAGACAGGGGCAGACCCAGTACTTC.

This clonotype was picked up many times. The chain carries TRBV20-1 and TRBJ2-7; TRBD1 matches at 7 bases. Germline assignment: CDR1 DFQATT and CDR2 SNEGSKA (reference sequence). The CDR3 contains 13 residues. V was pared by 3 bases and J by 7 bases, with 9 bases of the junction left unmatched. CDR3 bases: TGCAGTGCTAGCCGACAGGGTTCGCGGGAGCAGTACTTC. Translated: CSASRQGSREQYF.

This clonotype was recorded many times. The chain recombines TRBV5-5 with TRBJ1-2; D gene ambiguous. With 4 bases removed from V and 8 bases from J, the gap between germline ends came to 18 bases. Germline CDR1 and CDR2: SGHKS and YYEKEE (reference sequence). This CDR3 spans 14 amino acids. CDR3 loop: CASSTYPGEWGYTF. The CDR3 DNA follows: TGTGCCAGCAGCACATACCCGGGAGAGTGGGGCTACACCTTC.

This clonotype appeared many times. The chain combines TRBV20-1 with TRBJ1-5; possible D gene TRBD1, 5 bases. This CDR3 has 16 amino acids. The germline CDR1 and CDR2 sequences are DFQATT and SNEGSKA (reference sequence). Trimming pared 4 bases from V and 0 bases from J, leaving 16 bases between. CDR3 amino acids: CSAIRGAVDSNQPQHF. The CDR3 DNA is TGCAGTGCTATCCGGGGCGCAGTTGATAGCAATCAGCCCCAGCATTTT.

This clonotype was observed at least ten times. The CDR3 region has the DNA TGTGCCAGCAGCGTGGGCAGAGCGAACACTGAAGCTTTCTTT. It yields the protein CASSVGRANTEAFF. J is TRBJ1-1 and V is TRBV9; D remains unclear. CDR1 and CDR2 from the germline V gene are SGDLS and YYNGEE. The CDR3 is 14 residues long. V shed 2 bases and J shed 1 base, with 9 bases lying between them.

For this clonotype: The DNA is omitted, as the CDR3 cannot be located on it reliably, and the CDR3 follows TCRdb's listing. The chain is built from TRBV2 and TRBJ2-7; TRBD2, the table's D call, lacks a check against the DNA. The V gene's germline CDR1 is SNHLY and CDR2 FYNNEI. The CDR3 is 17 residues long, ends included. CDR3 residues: CASSLTSGGNQFFGQYV.

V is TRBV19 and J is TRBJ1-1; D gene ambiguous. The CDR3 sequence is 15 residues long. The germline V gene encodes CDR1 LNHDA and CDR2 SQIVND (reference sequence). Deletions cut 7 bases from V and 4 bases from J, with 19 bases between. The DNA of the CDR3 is TGTGCCAGTATAGATTGGGCTATGGCAGGCACTGAAGCTTTCTTT. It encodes CASIDWAMAGTEAFF.

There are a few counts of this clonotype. The CDR3 nucleotides read TGTGCCACCAGCAGAGAATGGGGGGACCAAGAGACCCAGTACTTC. This encodes CATSREWGDQETQYF. The chain couples TRBV15 to TRBJ2-5; D may be TRBD2 (6 bases). Trimming shortened V by 0 bases and J by 0 bases, and 8 bases separated the two germline ends. CDR1 is LNHNV and CDR2 is YYDKDF in the germline V gene (reference sequence). The CDR3 loop spans 15 amino acids.

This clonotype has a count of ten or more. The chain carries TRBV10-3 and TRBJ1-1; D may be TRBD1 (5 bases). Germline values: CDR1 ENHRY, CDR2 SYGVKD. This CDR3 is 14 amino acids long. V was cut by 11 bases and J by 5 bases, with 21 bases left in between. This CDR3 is CAPFGAKEGTEAFF. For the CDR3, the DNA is TGTGCCCCCTTTGGGGCCAAAGAAGGGACTGAAGCTTTCTTT.

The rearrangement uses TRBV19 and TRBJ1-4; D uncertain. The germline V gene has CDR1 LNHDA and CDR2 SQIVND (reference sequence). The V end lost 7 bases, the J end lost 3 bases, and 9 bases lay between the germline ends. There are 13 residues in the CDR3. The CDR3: CASTDLANEKLFF. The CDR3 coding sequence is TGTGCCAGTACCGATTTGGCTAATGAAAAACTGTTTTTT.